The 8 T cell receptor beta chains below were found in one sample sequenced in a study of response to subunit inactivated influenza vaccine. TCRdb analysed the RT-PCR reads with MiXCR anew, one entry per CDR3 protein. The table has about 780,000 distinct CDR3 sequences, approximately 17% seen once; the top ten hold approximately 10%. This sample comprised PBMCs from blood, obtained 5 to 6 days after vaccination. The receptors were gathered from a man between 45 and 60 years old who received an inactivated influenza vaccine.

This clonotype was seen a few times. The chain uses TRBV20-1 and TRBJ1-2, with a weak D call TRBD1 (5 bases). Germline CDR1 is DFQATT and CDR2 is SNEGSKA (reference sequence). V was cut by 0 bases and J by 5 bases, with 16 bases left in between. The CDR3 is made up of 15 amino acids. The CDR3 nucleotides are TGCAGTGCTAGAGATCTCCGGGACCAAACATATGGCTACACCTTC. Translation gives CSARDLRDQTYGYTF.

The V and J genes are TRBV6-5 and TRBJ2-3, with TRBD1 identical over 7 bases. The CDR3 spans 16 residues. Germline V gene data show CDR1 as MNHEY and CDR2 as SVGAGI. Trimming cost V 2 bases and J 6 bases; bases outside gene matches: 11. CDR3 in amino acids: CASSYTGQIHGDTQYF. The CDR3 region has the DNA TGTGCCAGCAGTTACACGGGACAGATTCACGGGGATACGCAGTATTTT.

V and J are TRBV29-1 and TRBJ1-1, with no clear D. The CDR3 extends over 13 amino acids. Trimming removed 8 bases at V and 4 bases at J, with 17 bases between. Germline V gene data show CDR1 as SQVTM and CDR2 as ANQGSEA. CDR3 residues: CSPQIAVGTEAFF. DNA for the CDR3: TGCAGCCCCCAAATCGCCGTTGGCACTGAAGCTTTCTTT. The full variable domain, its missing parts supplied by reference TRBV29-1 and TRBJ1-1, is SAVISQKPSRDICQRGTSLTIQCQVDSQVTMMFWYRQQPGQSLTLIATANQGSEATYESGFVIDKFPISRPNLTFSTLTVSNMSPEDSSIYLCSPQIAVGTEAFFGQGTRLTVV.

This clonotype was seen only a few times. This chain links TRBV6-2 or TRBV6-3 with TRBJ2-1; unclear D gene. With 6 bases removed from V and 0 bases from J, the gap between germline ends came to 12 bases. The CDR3 consists of 15 residues. The V gene's germline CDR1 is MNHEY and CDR2 SVGEGT. The CDR3 loop reads CASSLSSRSYNEQFF. Written as DNA, the CDR3 is TGTGCCAGCAGCCTAAGTTCCCGCTCCTACAATGAGCAGTTCTTC.

The chain has TRBV6-5 and TRBJ1-2; D remains unclear. The CDR3 totals 13 residues. The V gene lost 0 bases and the J gene lost 8 bases, with 10 bases spanning the gap. From germline, CDR1 is MNHEY and CDR2 SVGAGI. This CDR3 is CASSYSQHRGYTF. Here the CDR3 DNA reads TGTGCCAGCAGTTACTCACAACACCGGGGCTACACCTTC.

This clonotype has only a few counts. The V gene is TRBV7-9, the J gene TRBJ1-2; TRBD1 matches 10 bases. CDR3 length: 14 amino acids. CDR1 is SEHNR, CDR2 FQNEAQ, per germline (reference sequence). V shed 5 bases, J shed 5 bases, and the junction held 5 bases outside the gene matches. As DNA, the CDR3 is TGTGCCAGCAGCCCCCCGGGACAGGGGTATGGCTACACCTTC. As protein: CASSPPGQGYGYTF.

This clonotype was seen a handful of times. This chain connects TRBV6-5 to TRBJ1-2; tentative D call: TRBD1 (5 bases). This CDR3 contains 16 residues. The germline V gene encodes CDR1 MNHEY and CDR2 SVGAGI. V lost 0 bases to trimming and J lost 1 base, with 12 bases between them. CDR3 sequence: CASSYSSGWLNYGYTF. CDR3 bases: TGTGCCAGCAGTTACTCGTCAGGGTGGCTTAACTATGGCTACACCTTC.

The V and J genes are TRBV7-2 and TRBJ1-2; possibly TRBD1 for D (6 bases). V lost 3 bases and J 12 bases, leaving 17 bases between the germline ends. Germline assignment: CDR1 SGHTA and CDR2 FQGNSA. This CDR3 is built from 13 residues. CDR3 DNA sequence: TGTGCCAGCAGCTTGGAAGCGGGGGGGCGAAACACCTTC. Amino acid sequence: CASSLEAGGRNTF. The variable domain in full, with the rest retrieved from reference TRBV7-2 and TRBJ1-2, is GAGVSQSPSNKVTEKGKDVELRCDPISGHTALYWYRQSLGQGLEFLIYFQGNSAPDKSGLPSDRFSAERTGGSVSTLTIQRTQQEDSAVYLCASSLEAGGRNTFGSGTRLTVV.